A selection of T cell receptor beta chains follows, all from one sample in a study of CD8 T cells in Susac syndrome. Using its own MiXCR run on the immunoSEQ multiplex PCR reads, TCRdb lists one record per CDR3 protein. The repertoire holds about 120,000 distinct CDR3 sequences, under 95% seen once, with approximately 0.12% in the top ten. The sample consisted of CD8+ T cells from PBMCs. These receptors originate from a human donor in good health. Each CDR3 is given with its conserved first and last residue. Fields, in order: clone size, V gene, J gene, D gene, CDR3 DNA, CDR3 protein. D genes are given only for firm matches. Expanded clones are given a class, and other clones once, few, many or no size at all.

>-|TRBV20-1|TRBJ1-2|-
TGCAGTGCGAGGGGTTGGGATGGCTACACCTTC
CSARGWDGYTF
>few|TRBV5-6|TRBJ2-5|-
TGTGCCAGCAGCTTGCCCGAGGCCCAAGAGACCCAGTACTTC
CASSLPEAQETQYF
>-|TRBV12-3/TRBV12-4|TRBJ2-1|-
TGTGCCAGCAGTCCGGGGCTGGGCGTTAATGAGCAGTTCTTC
CASSPGLGVNEQFF
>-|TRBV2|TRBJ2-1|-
TGTGCCAGCGATGGGACCTCCAATGAGCAGTTCTTC
CASDGTSNEQFF
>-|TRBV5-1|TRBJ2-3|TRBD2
TGCGCCAGCAGCCCGGGGACTAGCGGGGCGACCACAGATACGCAGTATTTT
CASSPGTSGATTDTQYF
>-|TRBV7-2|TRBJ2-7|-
TGTGCCAGCGGATTCTACCCGGGGGCCTACGAGCAGTACTTC
CASGFYPGAYEQYF
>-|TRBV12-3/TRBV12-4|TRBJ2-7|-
TGTGCCAGCAGTTTAGAGGGCTCCTACTACGAGCAGTACTTC
CASSLEGSYYEQYF
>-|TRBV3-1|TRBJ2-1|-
TGTGCCAGCAGCCCTGACAGCTACAATGAGCAGTTCTTC
CASSPDSYNEQFF
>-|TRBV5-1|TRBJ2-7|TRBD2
TGCGCCAGCAGCGAGGGAGGGACTAGCGTCGAGCAGTACTTC
CASSEGGTSVEQYF
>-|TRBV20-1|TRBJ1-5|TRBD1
TGCAGTGTTGAGGGACAGGGAGACAAAAGCAATCAGCCCCAGCATTTT
CSVEGQGDKSNQPQHF
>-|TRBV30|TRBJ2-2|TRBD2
TGTGCCTGGATCAGACAACGGACTAGCGGGAGTACCGGGGAGCTGTTTTTT
CAWIRQRTSGSTGELFF
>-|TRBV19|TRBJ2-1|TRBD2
TGTGCCAGTAGTACCGGACTAGCTGGTGAGCAGTTCTTC
CASSTGLAGEQFF
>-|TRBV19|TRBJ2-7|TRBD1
TGTGCCAGTAGTAATACAGGGGGGACCTACGAGCAGTACTTC
CASSNTGGTYEQYF
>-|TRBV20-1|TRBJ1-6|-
TGCAGTGCGGAAGGTCCAAATTCACCCCTCCACTTT
CSAEGPNSPLHF